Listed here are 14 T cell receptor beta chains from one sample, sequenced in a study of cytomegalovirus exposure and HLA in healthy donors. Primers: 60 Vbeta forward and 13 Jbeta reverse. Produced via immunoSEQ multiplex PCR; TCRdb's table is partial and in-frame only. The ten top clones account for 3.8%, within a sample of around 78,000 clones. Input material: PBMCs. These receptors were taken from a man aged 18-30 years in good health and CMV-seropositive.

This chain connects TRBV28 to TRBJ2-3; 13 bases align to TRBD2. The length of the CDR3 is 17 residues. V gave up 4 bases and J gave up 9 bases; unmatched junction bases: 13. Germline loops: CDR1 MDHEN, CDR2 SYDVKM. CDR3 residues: CASSSNGLAGVQRTQYF. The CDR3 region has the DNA TGTGCCAGCAGTTCAAACGGACTAGCGGGAGTACAGAGGACGCAGTATTTT.

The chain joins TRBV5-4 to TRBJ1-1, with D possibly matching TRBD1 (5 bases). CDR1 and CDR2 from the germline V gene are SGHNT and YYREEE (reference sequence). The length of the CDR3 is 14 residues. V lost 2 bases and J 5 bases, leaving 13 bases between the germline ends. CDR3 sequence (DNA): TGTGCCAGCAGCTTTGCAGGGTATGCGACTGAAGCTTTCTTT. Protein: CASSFAGYATEAFF.

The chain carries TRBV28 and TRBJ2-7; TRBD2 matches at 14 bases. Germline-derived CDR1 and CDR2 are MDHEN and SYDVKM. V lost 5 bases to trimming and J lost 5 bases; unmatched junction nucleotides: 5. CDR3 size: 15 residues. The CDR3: CASSTPGLAGDEQYF. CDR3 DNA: TGTGCCAGCAGTACGCCGGGACTAGCGGGAGACGAGCAGTACTTC.

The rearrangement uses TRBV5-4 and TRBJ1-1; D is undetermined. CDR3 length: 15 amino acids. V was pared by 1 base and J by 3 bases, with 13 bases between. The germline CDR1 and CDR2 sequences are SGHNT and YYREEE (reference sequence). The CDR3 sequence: CASSLLYGFDTEAFF. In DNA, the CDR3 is TGTGCCAGCAGCTTGTTATACGGGTTCGACACTGAAGCTTTCTTT.

The CDR3 here is CASSPALQGHTDTQYF. CDR3 nucleotide sequence: TGCGCCAGCAGCCCCGCACTGCAGGGGCACACAGATACGCAGTATTTT. The chain couples TRBV5-1 to TRBJ2-3, with TRBD1 as a possible D gene (6 bases). This CDR3 is built from 16 residues. CDR1 SGHRS and CDR2 YFSETQ come from the germline V gene. Trimming removed 4 bases at V and 2 bases at J, with 17 bases between.

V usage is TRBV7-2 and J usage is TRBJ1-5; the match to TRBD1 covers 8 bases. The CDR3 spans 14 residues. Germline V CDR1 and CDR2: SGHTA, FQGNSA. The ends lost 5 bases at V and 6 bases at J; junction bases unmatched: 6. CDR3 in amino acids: CASSPQGDGQPQHF. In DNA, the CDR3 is TGTGCCAGCAGCCCACAGGGGGATGGTCAGCCCCAGCATTTT.

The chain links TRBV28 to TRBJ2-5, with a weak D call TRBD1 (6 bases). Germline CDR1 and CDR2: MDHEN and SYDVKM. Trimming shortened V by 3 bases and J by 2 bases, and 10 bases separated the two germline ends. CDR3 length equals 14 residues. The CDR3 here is CASSLGAGQETQYF. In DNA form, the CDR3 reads TGTGCCAGCAGTTTGGGGGCAGGACAAGAGACCCAGTACTTC.

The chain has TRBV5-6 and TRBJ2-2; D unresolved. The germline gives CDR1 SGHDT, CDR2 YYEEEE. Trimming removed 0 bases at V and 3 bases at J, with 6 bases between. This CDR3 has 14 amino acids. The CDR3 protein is CASSLAPDTGELFF. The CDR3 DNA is TGTGCCAGCAGCTTGGCCCCAGACACCGGGGAGCTGTTTTTT.

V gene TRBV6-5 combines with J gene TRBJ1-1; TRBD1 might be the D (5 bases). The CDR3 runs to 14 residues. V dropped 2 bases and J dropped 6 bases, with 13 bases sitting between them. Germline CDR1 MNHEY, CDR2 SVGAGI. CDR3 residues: CASSYVAGLAEAFF. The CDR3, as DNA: TGTGCCAGCAGTTACGTGGCAGGGTTGGCTGAAGCTTTCTTT.

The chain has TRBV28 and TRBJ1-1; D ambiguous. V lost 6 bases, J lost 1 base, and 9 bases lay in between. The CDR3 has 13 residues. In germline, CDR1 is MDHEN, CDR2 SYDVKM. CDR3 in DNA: TGTGCCAGCAGCGAAACAGCGAACACTGAAGCTTTCTTT. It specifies CASSETANTEAFF. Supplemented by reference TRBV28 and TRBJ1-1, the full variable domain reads DVKVTQSSRYLVKRTGEKVFLECVQDMDHENMFWYRQDPGLGLRLIYFSYDVKMKEKGDIPEGYSVSREKKERFSLILESASTNQTSMYLCASSETANTEAFFGQGTRLTVV.

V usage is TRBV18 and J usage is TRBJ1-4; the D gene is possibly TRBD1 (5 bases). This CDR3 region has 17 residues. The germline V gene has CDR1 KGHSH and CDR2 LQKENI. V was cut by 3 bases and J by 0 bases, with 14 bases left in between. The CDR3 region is CASSPQGAAATNEKLFF. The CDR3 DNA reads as TGTGCCAGCTCACCGCAGGGTGCCGCCGCAACTAATGAAAAACTGTTTTTT.

The DNA of the CDR3 is TGTGCCAGCAGCCGCCCCGGGGGGCAATACTATGGCTACACCTTC. The encoded protein is CASSRPGGQYYGYTF. The V call is TRBV7-2, the J call TRBJ1-2, with a possible D match to TRBD1 (6 bases). Germline-derived CDR1 and CDR2 are SGHTA and FQGNSA. The CDR3 consists of 15 residues. V was shortened by 5 bases and J by 3 bases, with 16 bases between the two germline ends.

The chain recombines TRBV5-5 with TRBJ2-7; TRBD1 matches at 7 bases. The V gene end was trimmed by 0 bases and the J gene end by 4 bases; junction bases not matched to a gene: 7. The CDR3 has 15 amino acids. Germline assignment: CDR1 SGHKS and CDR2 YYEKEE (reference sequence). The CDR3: CASSLAGTERYEQYF. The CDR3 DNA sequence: TGTGCCAGCAGCTTGGCCGGGACAGAAAGGTACGAGCAGTACTTC.

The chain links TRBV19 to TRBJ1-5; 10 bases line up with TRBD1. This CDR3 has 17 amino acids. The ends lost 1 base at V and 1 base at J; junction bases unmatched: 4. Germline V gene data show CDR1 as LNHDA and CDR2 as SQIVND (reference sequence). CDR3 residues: CASSIGGQGVSNQPQHF. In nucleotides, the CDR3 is TGTGCCAGTAGTATAGGAGGACAGGGGGTAAGCAATCAGCCCCAGCATTTT.